This note documents a single T cell receptor beta chain sequence. The target antigen is unknown. Sequencing used immunoSEQ multiplex PCR; TCRdb keeps in-frame clones, though not all of them. The table has approximately 92,000 clones, about 94% seen once. V lost 0 bases and J lost 5; bases outside the gene matches: 7. The CDR3 loop spans 16 amino acids. The germline gives CDR1 WSHSY, CDR2 SAAADI. This specimen comes from a study of siplizumab effects on memory and regulatory T cells. Findings and limits, study-wide: Naive T cells seemed more diverse than memory cells; they also seemed major alloresponse contributors. Naive or memory phenotype was unassignable for roughly 75-96% of proliferating CD4+ or CD8+ clones. Alloreactive CD4+ clones that could be mapped were on average about 64% Treg-derived with siplizumab, against about 28% in controls.

The chain carries TRBV10-2 and TRBJ2-1; 7 bases fit TRBD2. This clonotype was sampled from a human donor in good health. Input material: non-Treg CD4+ T cells sorted from blood. The CDR3 sequence: CASSESPGLSNNEQFF. CDR3 sequence (DNA): TGCGCCAGCAGTGAGTCTCCGGGACTATCTAACAATGAGCAGTTCTTC.